This T cell receptor (beta chain) was identified in a study of shared clonotypes between healthy human individuals (dated by TCRdb to 2020 to 2021). For context, the study as a whole: The cohort comprised two women and a few men aged 18 to 49 years. The study deeply sequenced blood TCR repertoires of five healthy adults to estimate repertoire size and the extent of clonotype sharing between individuals. Libraries were prepared and TCR repertoires were sequenced by different laboratories using diverse techniques, in order to increase sequencing depth and limit assay-specific biases. Leukapheresis yielded between about 0.94 and 8.9 billion PBMCs per donor. For each donor, three plates each were used for CD4 naive and CD4 memory, two plates were used for CD8 naive, and one plate was used for CD8 memory.

Remarks on this clone: There is no known antigen for this receptor. No base quality values were provided; no much bigger clone lies one nucleotide off.

The donors were healthy, HIV-negative adults with no recently reported acute infections or vaccinations. Every donor was a Caucasian adult residing in Nashville, Tennessee, USA. CD4+ T cells were enriched by magnetic negative selection; naive cells were then positively selected on CD45RA, and the negative fraction formed the memory subset. After blood collection by leukapheresis, PBMCs were isolated using Ficoll-Histopaque density gradient centrifugation and then cryopreserved in the vapor phase of liquid nitrogen. Analytical flow cytometry was used to check the purity and quantity of each magnetically sorted T cell population. From each sorted fraction, genomic DNA was isolated and quantified by UV absorbance on a Nanodrop 2000c. Results and caveats for the whole study, not just this receptor: Larger estimated clonotype richness was generally found for naive subsets than for memory subsets. Incomplete sequencing was indicated by rarefaction of sorted-subset datasets, despite the large sequencing depth. When several donors were compared, the shared fraction of clonotypes was about 5.5% for naive CD4, over 3% for naive CD8, about 2.5% for memory CD4, and 0.35% to 0.4% for memory CD8. The genetic and exposure-history diversity represented was limited by the small number of donors. Based on pairwise subsampling, the degree of clonotype sharing among donors was expected to be affected by sequencing depth. Only blood was sampled, and tissue TCR repertoires likely differ from those in blood. Compared with non-shared clonotypes, the clonotypes found in all four sorted-subset donors had higher generation probabilities.

Using the deep immunoSEQ assay, TCR CDR3 regions were amplified from genomic DNA by multiplex PCR. Extracted genomic DNA from each cell subset was distributed evenly across all wells of several immunoSEQ 96-well plates, and each plate was treated as a replicate. For sorted subsets, 200 to 250 ng of genomic DNA, equivalent to 25,000 to 35,000 T cell genomes, went into each replicate PCR. The purified libraries were quantified using a Qubit 3.0 fluorometer, sized with a Bioanalyzer 2100, and then quantified again using the KAPA Library Quantification kit. Every immunoSEQ 96-well plate was sequenced on a separate single-read 150-cycle Illumina NextSeq 550 flow cell. Per the authors' processing: Because only junctional sequences without quality scores were contained in the immunoSEQ output, filtering matching that applied to full-length reads could not be performed. To assign V/J genes and CDR3, sequences were annotated against IMGT germline references using PyIR, a Python wrapper for IgBLAST v1.9. Any read was removed if the V/J assignment was weak (E-value above 1e-6), the CDR3 was missing, or the read contained stop codons, out-of-frame junctions, or ambiguous translated residues. V3J clonotypes were defined by identical inferred V gene, J gene, and CDR3 amino acid sequence. Percentage overlap between repertoires was calculated by dividing the number of shared unique clonotypes by the size of the smaller repertoire. RTK rarefaction, the Chao1 estimator, and Recon v2.1 estimates of unobserved clonotypes were used to assess repertoire richness. OLGA was used to compute generation probabilities for all TCRbeta clonotypes that the gDNA method yielded from four donors. TCRdb re-hosts the immuneACCESS table, in-frame sequences only. Its copies lack some clones; in the studies checked, an unresolved V gene accounts for under half of them, and the cause for the rest is not known. V, J and clone size reflect that table, while D and trimming were determined from the DNA. This sample has about 1 million clones in its table, and about 75% of those were observed once. The top ten clones comprise about 1.5% of the sample.

Trimming costs V 4 bases and J 3 bases, and their ends lie 19 bases apart. Based on the germline V gene, the CDR1 and CDR2 sequences are SGHDN and FVKESK. There are 17 amino acids in the CDR3, from cysteine to phenylalanine inclusive. Only the CDR3 region is kept as DNA, spanning 51 bases read in frame from base 1. The receptor was derived from a man younger than 35 in good health. Sequenced material: memory CD4+ T cells sorted from blood. The sample's cell subset or site label, decoded: CD45RA-negative fraction. The chain is assembled from TRBV14 and TRBJ1-3; too little of a D gene remains to name it. The CDR3 reads CASSRSVAGLFGNTIYF. The nucleotide sequence is TGTGCCAGCAGCCGATCCGTGGCAGGCCTTTTTGGAAACACCATATATTTT. Reference TRBV14 and TRBJ1-3 genes cover what lies past the CDR3, so the full variable domain is EAGVTQFPSHSVIEKGQTVTLRCDPISGHDNLYWYRRVMGKEIKFLLHFVKESKQDESGMPNNRFLAERTGGTYSTLKVQPAELEDSGVYFCASSRSVAGLFGNTIYFGEGSWLTVV.